A single sample is the source of the 26 T cell receptor beta chains below, sequenced in a study of cytomegalovirus exposure and HLA in healthy donors (dated 2017 in TCRdb). Library preparation was by the immunoSEQ multiplex PCR assay. A mixture of 60 forward primers for TCR Vbeta segments and 13 reverse primers for TCR Jbeta segments was used in the multiplex PCR. This immuneACCESS table, as held by TCRdb, lists in-frame sequences with V and J called but not all clones. Of the missing ones, under half trace to an unresolved V gene in checked studies; the others have no known cause. A total of about 120,000 clones appear in this sample, 80% of them only once. Around 8.9% of the sample lies in the top ten. The sequencing input was PBMCs. Every receptor here comes from a man aged 25-40 years in good health and CMV-seropositive.

The chain joins TRBV28 to TRBJ1-1; 7 nucleotides align to TRBD1. V was pared by 4 bases and J by 1 base, with 6 bases of the junction left unmatched. The CDR3 has 15 amino acids. Germline V gene sequence: CDR1 MDHEN, CDR2 SYDVKM. For the CDR3, the DNA is TGTGCCAGCAGTTCTTTGGACAGGCCGAACACTGAAGCTTTCTTT. The encoded protein is CASSSLDRPNTEAFF. The variable domain in full, with the rest retrieved from reference TRBV28 and TRBJ1-1, is DVKVTQSSRYLVKRTGEKVFLECVQDMDHENMFWYRQDPGLGLRLIYFSYDVKMKEKGDIPEGYSVSREKKERFSLILESASTNQTSMYLCASSSLDRPNTEAFFGQGTRLTVV.

This clone was detected a few times. The chain is built from TRBV6-5 and TRBJ1-2, with TRBD1 identical over 8 bases. J was trimmed by 7 bases and V by 7 bases; bases with no gene match: 8. This CDR3 spans 13 amino acids. From germline, CDR1 is MNHEY and CDR2 SVGAGI. CDR3 bases: TGTGCCAGCAATACCGGGACAGGTGGTGGCTACACCTTC. Its protein product is CASNTGTGGGYTF.

The chain couples TRBV10-3 to TRBJ1-6, with D unresolved. CDR1 and CDR2 from the germline V gene are ENHRY and SYGVKD. The CDR3 totals 13 residues. Trimming pared 3 bases from V and 4 bases from J, leaving 4 bases between. The CDR3 here is CAISDSYNSPLHF. The DNA of the CDR3 is TGTGCCATCAGTGATTCTTATAATTCACCCCTCCACTTT.

The CDR3 sequence is CAISEQGAGGEQYF. CDR3 nucleotides: TGTGCCATCAGCGAACAGGGGGCGGGTGGCGAGCAGTACTTC. The V and J genes are TRBV10-3 and TRBJ2-7, with 9 positions matching TRBD1. CDR1 is ENHRY, CDR2 SYGVKD, per germline. The CDR3 is 14 residues long. Trimming removed 6 bases from V and 6 bases from J; junction bases left unmatched: 9.

This clone was picked up one time. The rearrangement joins TRBV29-1 to TRBJ1-2, with a possible D match to TRBD1 (5 bases). V was trimmed by 3 bases and J by 5 bases, leaving 16 bases between them. Germline-derived CDR1 and CDR2 are SQVTM and ANQGSEA. This CDR3 is built from 14 residues. CDR3 coding DNA: TGCAGCGTTGAGGCGACAGCTTCAGGATATGGCTACACCTTC. Its translation is CSVEATASGYGYTF.

This clone turned up a few times. The V and J genes are TRBV12-5 and TRBJ2-7, with D unresolved. This CDR3 is built from 12 residues. Trimming took 5 bases from V and 6 from J, leaving 11 bases between them. Germline V gene data show CDR1 as LGHNT and CDR2 as FRNRAP. CDR3 residues: CASGPRTSEQYF. CDR3 DNA sequence: TGTGCTAGTGGTCCCAGAACCAGCGAGCAGTACTTC.

This clone was observed once. The V call is TRBV7-9, the J call TRBJ1-4; 7 bases fit TRBD1. V shed 2 bases and J 5 bases; nucleotides not matched to a gene: 8. The CDR3 sequence is 16 residues long. The germline V gene encodes CDR1 SEHNR and CDR2 FQNEAQ (reference sequence). CDR3 protein: CASSLTPTGRNEKLFF. CDR3 in DNA: TGTGCCAGCAGCTTAACCCCGACAGGGAGGAATGAAAAACTGTTTTTT.

V is TRBV6-5 and J is TRBJ2-1, with a possible D match to TRBD1 (5 bases). With 5 bases removed from V and 7 bases from J, the gap between germline ends came to 12 bases. The CDR3 has 13 residues. The germline gives CDR1 MNHEY, CDR2 SVGAGI. The CDR3 sequence is CASSKWAGNEQFF. In DNA, the CDR3 is TGTGCCAGCAGTAAATGGGCAGGGAATGAGCAGTTCTTC.

The chain has TRBV11-3 and TRBJ1-6, with 11 bases that match TRBD1. This CDR3 comprises 17 residues. Germline CDR1 reads SGHNT; CDR2 reads YENEEA. V shed 5 bases and J 9 bases; nucleotides not matched to a gene: 12. CDR3 in amino acids: CASSPTRGTGGTSPLHF. Written as DNA, the CDR3 is TGTGCCAGCAGCCCGACTCGTGGGACAGGGGGAACTTCACCCCTCCACTTT.

This chain joins TRBV19 and TRBJ2-7; 7 bases match TRBD1. Per germline, CDR1 LNHDA and CDR2 SQIVND (reference sequence). Unmatched junction bases numbered 11, after V lost 5 bases and J lost 4 bases. The CDR3 has 15 amino acids. CDR3 protein: CASSLTGTAIYEQYF. CDR3 DNA: TGTGCCAGTAGTCTCACCGGGACAGCAATTTACGAGCAGTACTTC.

The chain recombines TRBV14 with TRBJ1-1, with D hard to call. V gave up 3 bases and J gave up 4 bases, with 12 bases separating them. The CDR3 is made up of 14 amino acids. The germline CDR1 and CDR2 sequences are SGHDN and FVKESK. CDR3 sequence reads: CASSHGLFPTEAFF. CDR3 sequence (DNA): TGTGCCAGCAGCCACGGACTTTTCCCCACTGAAGCTTTCTTT.

The chain combines TRBV12-5 with TRBJ1-6; possibly TRBD1 for D (6 bases). The CDR3 extends over 15 amino acids. CDR1 and CDR2 (germline): LGHNT, FRNRAP. V lost 7 bases to trimming and J lost 7 bases, with 17 bases between them. Here the CDR3 DNA reads TGTGCTAGTGCCCCAGGGGAGACGGAAAATTCACCCCTCCACTTT. It yields the protein CASAPGETENSPLHF.

The chain joins TRBV6-5 to TRBJ1-5; no clear D gene. The CDR3 extends over 12 amino acids. Germline V gene data show CDR1 as MNHEY and CDR2 as SVGAGI. V gave up 5 bases and J gave up 6 bases, with 8 bases separating them. The CDR3 is CASSETAQPQHF. The CDR3 coding sequence is TGTGCCAGCAGTGAAACAGCTCAGCCCCAGCATTTT.

This sequence joins TRBV19 and TRBJ2-7; 11 positions match TRBD2. The V segment lost 5 bases and the J segment 5 bases; nucleotides outside the gene matches: 5. Germline V gene data show CDR1 as LNHDA and CDR2 as SQIVND (reference sequence). The CDR3 runs to 14 residues. The CDR3 nucleotides read TGTGCCAGTAGTGCGACTAGCGGGGCCCACGAGCAGTACTTC. Protein sequence: CASSATSGAHEQYF.

This sequence joins TRBV7-6 and TRBJ2-2; no clear D gene. V lost 4 bases and J lost 8, with 8 bases in between. CDR3 length: 12 residues. Germline V gives CDR1 SGHVS, CDR2 FNYEAQ. CDR3 protein: CASSSLSGELFF. Written as DNA, the CDR3 is TGTGCCAGCAGCTCCCTTTCGGGGGAGCTGTTTTTT.

The chain links TRBV7-6 to TRBJ1-2; 9 nucleotides line up with TRBD1. CDR1 SGHVS and CDR2 FNYEAQ come from the germline V gene. The CDR3 covers 16 residues. V was clipped by 4 bases and J by 6 bases; unmatched bases: 12. The CDR3 DNA reads TGTGCCAGCAGCTCGGGACAGGGATTATCTCGACATGGCTACACCTTC. It is translated as CASSSGQGLSRHGYTF.

This chain joins TRBV6-5 and TRBJ1-4, with D possibly matching TRBD1 (6 bases). Germline V gives CDR1 MNHEY, CDR2 SVGAGI. The CDR3 is 15 residues long. V lost 4 bases to trimming and J lost 6 bases, with 15 bases between them. Here the CDR3 reads CASSSPAGADEKLFF. Here the CDR3 DNA reads TGTGCCAGCAGTTCGCCCGCGGGGGCGGATGAAAAACTGTTTTTT.

The CDR3 DNA reads TGTGCCAGCCGGGGGGTACTAACGACCTACGAGCAGTACTTC. This sequence encodes CASRGVLTTYEQYF. This chain connects TRBV6-5 to TRBJ2-7; 7 nucleotides match TRBD2. The V segment lost 8 bases and the J segment 2 bases; nucleotides outside the gene matches: 9. The CDR3 has 14 residues. CDR1 is MNHEY and CDR2 is SVGAGI in the germline V gene.

CDR3 nucleotide sequence: TGTGCCAGCAGCTGGGGGGGCTGGTCGGAAGGCTACACCTTC. This translates into CASSWGGWSEGYTF. V usage is TRBV7-2 and J usage is TRBJ1-2; D might be TRBD1 (6 bases). Per germline, CDR1 SGHTA and CDR2 FQGNSA. The CDR3 extends over 14 amino acids. V lost 4 bases, J lost 8 bases, and 17 bases lay in between.

The genes are TRBV12-5 and TRBJ2-7; 8 nucleotides match TRBD2. The CDR3 covers 19 residues. Trimming took 4 bases from V and 0 from J; bases not matched to a gene: 17. Germline assignment: CDR1 LGHNT and CDR2 FRNRAP. The CDR3 nucleotides are TGTGCTAGTGGTTCTAACTTGGGTAGCGGGGCATTTAGCTCCTACGAGCAGTACTTC. Translated, it gives CASGSNLGSGAFSSYEQYF.

V usage is TRBV6-1 and J usage is TRBJ2-7, with a possible D match to TRBD1 (6 bases). CDR1 is MNHNS, CDR2 SASEGT, per germline. This CDR3 spans 16 amino acids. Trimming pared 2 bases from V and 4 bases from J, leaving 18 bases between. In DNA, the CDR3 is TGTGCCAGCAGTGAATGGGCCGGGACACGAACGTACGAGCAGTACTTC. It yields the protein CASSEWAGTRTYEQYF.

This clone was seen more than once but under ten times. This chain links TRBV25-1 with TRBJ1-1, with D unresolved. From germline, CDR1 is MGHDK and CDR2 SYGVNS. V lost 1 base and J lost 9, with 15 bases in between. The CDR3 extends over 14 amino acids. Here the CDR3 DNA reads TGTGCCAGCAGTGAATTACCCTCCTGGACTCAAGCTTTCTTT. This gives the protein CASSELPSWTQAFF.

The chain employs TRBV11-2 and TRBJ1-2, with a possible D match to TRBD1 (6 bases). Germline V lookup: CDR1 SGHAT, CDR2 FQNNGV. The CDR3 consists of 13 residues. V was shortened by 5 bases and J by 7 bases, with 14 bases between the two germline ends. In nucleotides, the CDR3 is TGTGCCAGCAGCCCGAATGACAGGTTTGGCTACACCTTC. Translating gives CASSPNDRFGYTF.

V is TRBV6-5 and J is TRBJ1-3; D might be TRBD1 (5 bases). The germline V gene encodes CDR1 MNHEY and CDR2 SVGAGI. The V gene lost 4 bases and the J gene lost 0 bases, with 10 bases spanning the gap. The CDR3 extends over 15 amino acids. The CDR3 sequence: CASSSMGGSGNTIYF. Written as DNA, the CDR3 is TGTGCCAGCAGTTCCATGGGGGGCTCTGGAAACACCATATATTTT.

This clone was detected once. The chain's CDR3 is CASSDTGNYGYTF. The CDR3 DNA follows: TGTGCCAGCAGTGATACAGGGAACTATGGCTACACCTTC. This sequence joins TRBV25-1 and TRBJ1-2; weak D call: TRBD1 (6 bases). V was pared by 3 bases and J by 2 bases, with 7 bases between. CDR1 and CDR2 from the germline V gene are MGHDK and SYGVNS. The CDR3 loop spans 13 amino acids.

The V call is TRBV7-9, the J call TRBJ2-5; D is possibly TRBD2 (5 bases). The end of the DNA aligns better with TRBJ2-7, so the J call may be wrong. The CDR3 has 15 amino acids. Germline CDR1 reads SEHNR; CDR2 reads FQNEAQ (reference sequence). The CDR3 DNA reads as TGTGCCAGCAGCCCGCCCGGGATGAGCTCCTACGAGCAGTACTTC. Residues: CASSPPGMSSYEQYF.